This TCR beta chain was sequenced during a study of glioma-infiltrating T cells after dendritic cell vaccination. Study-level background: Treatment, given 2003 to 2012, was autologous tumor lysate-pulsed dendritic cell vaccination.

Time point described: after dendritic cell vaccination, including at tumor progression/relapse. The CDR3 is made up of 16 amino acids. CDR1 SGHRS and CDR2 YFSETQ come from the germline V gene. Trimming at V came to 0 bases and at J to 4 bases, leaving 9 bases not matched to a gene. TCRB CDR3 was amplified from 2 ug genomic DNA or less. The primer mix had 60 V beta and 13 J beta primers. Method: immunoSEQ multiplex PCR; TCRdb's copy keeps in-frame clones and lacks some. The table records under 75,000 clones, more than 75% of them present only once. The J gene is TRBJ2-5, the V gene TRBV5-1, with 7 bases aligning to TRBD2. The source of this sequence is a human donor with glioblastoma. This specimen consisted of blood, obtained after dendritic cell vaccination. This CDR3 reads CASSLEVGGRGETQYF. For the CDR3, the DNA is TGCGCCAGCAGCTTGGAAGTGGGAGGGCGGGGAGAGACCCAGTACTTC.